These 32 T cell receptor beta chains share one sample of origin, sequenced in a study of regulatory T cells in long-lasting Graves disease. Documented time point: newly diagnosed GD, antithyroid drugs for less than 3 months. RNA isolated from PBMCs was used to make the TCR library. Library construction for TCR beta used iRepertoire HTBI primers and Arm-PCR of CDR3 regions. A single record per CDR3 protein comes from TCRdb applying MiXCR to the multiplex PCR reads. Among about 440,000 distinct CDR3 sequences listed, under 15% were seen once. The same data also contributed to another study, on T cells in Graves' hyperthyroidism and ophthalmopathy.

Sequenced material: peripheral blood mononuclear cells (PBMCs), taken at new diagnosis, from a patient treated with antithyroid drugs. The receptors stem from a woman aged 30 to 39 with Graves disease.

The J gene is TRBJ2-1, the V gene TRBV12-3 or TRBV12-4; D possibly corresponds to TRBD2 (5 bases). The length of the CDR3 is 15 residues. Trimming stripped 6 bases from V and 4 bases from J, with 16 bases between. This CDR3 reads CASRKRHNPYNEQFF. CDR3 nucleotides: TGTGCCAGCAGGAAGCGGCATAATCCTTACAATGAGCAGTTCTTC.

The chain recombines TRBV6-1 with TRBJ2-7, with D perhaps given as TRBD1 or TRBD2 (5 bases each). The germline CDR1 and CDR2 sequences are MNHNS and SASEGT. The CDR3 is 12 residues long. Trimming removed 6 bases at V and 4 bases at J, with 10 bases between. CDR3 region: CASRRDPYEQYF. Here the CDR3 DNA reads TGTGCCAGCAGACGGGACCCTTACGAGCAGTACTTC.

This clonotype has ten or more counts. CDR3 DNA: TGTGCCACCAGTGAACGTGGACTAGCGGGAGTAGAGACCCAGTACTTC. This codes for CATSERGLAGVETQYF. V usage is TRBV24-1 and J usage is TRBJ2-5, with 13 bases aligning to TRBD2. CDR1 is KGHDR and CDR2 is SFDVKD in the germline V gene. J lost 4 bases, V lost 4 bases, and 5 bases had no gene match. CDR3 length: 16 residues.

This chain connects TRBV5-8 to TRBJ1-2; the D is unclear. The V gene lost 3 bases and the J gene lost 3 bases, with 12 bases spanning the gap. From germline, CDR1 is SGHTS and CDR2 YDEGEE. The CDR3 loop spans 14 amino acids. DNA for the CDR3: TGTGCCAGCAGCTCAACCCGGGCCGACTATGGCTACACCTTC. It specifies CASSSTRADYGYTF.

This clonotype was found many times. The chain has TRBV28 and TRBJ2-2, with D perhaps given as TRBD1 or TRBD2 (5 bases each). V was cut by 5 bases and J by 4 bases, with 14 bases left in between. The V gene's germline CDR1 is MDHEN and CDR2 SYDVKM. The CDR3 sequence is 15 residues long. CDR3 in amino acids: CASSPMGVATGELFF. The CDR3 DNA reads TGTGCCAGCAGTCCCATGGGGGTGGCCACCGGGGAGCTGTTTTTT.

The chain couples TRBV2 to TRBJ2-5, with 9 bases matching TRBD1. Germline trimming cut 8 bases from V and 2 bases from J; bases unmatched to any gene: 3. The CDR3 has 13 amino acids. The V gene's germline CDR1 is SNHLY and CDR2 FYNNEI. The DNA of the CDR3 is TGTGCCAGCTACAGGGGGCCACAAGAGACCCAGTACTTC. This sequence encodes CASYRGPQETQYF.

This clonotype was counted at least ten times. This chain connects TRBV9 to TRBJ2-7, with 10 bases aligning to TRBD2. This CDR3 is built from 14 residues. Trimming removed 1 base from V and 2 bases from J; junction bases left unmatched: 0. Germline assignment: CDR1 SGDLS and CDR2 YYNGEE. The DNA for the CDR3 is TGTGCCAGCAGCGTAACTAGCGGGGCCTACGAGCAGTACTTC. It specifies CASSVTSGAYEQYF.

This chain links TRBV27 with TRBJ2-5; D perhaps matches TRBD2 (5 bases). The CDR3 has 14 amino acids. Looked up from germline, CDR1 is MNHEY and CDR2 is SMNVEV (reference sequence). The V gene lost 5 bases and the J gene lost 5 bases, with 15 bases spanning the gap. CDR3 region: CASSAGPHWETQYF. The CDR3, as DNA: TGTGCCAGCAGTGCGGGTCCCCATTGGGAGACCCAGTACTTC.

A remark on this clonotype: A much larger clone lies one base from this, so it may be a read error. The chain employs TRBV20-1 and TRBJ2-1; 7 bases line up with TRBD2. Germline values: CDR1 DFQATT, CDR2 SNEGSKA (reference sequence). CDR3 length: 15 amino acids. The CDR3 reads CSARRGSGPYSEQFF. The CDR3 DNA reads as TGCAGTGCTCGCCGAGGTAGCGGGCCGTACAGTGAGCAGTTCTTC.

This clonotype showed up many times. This chain's CDR3 is CASRYRDRGSGAFF. The CDR3 DNA reads as TGTGCCAGCAGGTACCGGGACAGGGGCTCGGGAGCTTTCTTT. The chain links TRBV6-1 to TRBJ1-1; 10 bases map to TRBD1. The CDR3 contains 14 residues. From germline, CDR1 is MNHNS and CDR2 SASEGT. Trimming removed 6 bases from V and 10 bases from J; junction bases left unmatched: 11.

The table lists this clonotype with many counts. The chain joins TRBV29-1 to TRBJ1-1; D perhaps matches TRBD1 (5 bases). V lost 7 bases and J 5 bases, leaving 8 bases between the germline ends. The germline V gene encodes CDR1 SQVTM and CDR2 ANQGSEA. The CDR3 runs to 10 residues. Here the CDR3 reads CSAGTTEAFF. CDR3 DNA: TGCAGCGCCGGGACTACTGAAGCTTTCTTT.

This clonotype was counted many times. The V and J genes are TRBV29-1 and TRBJ2-5; maybe TRBD1 (5 bases). The CDR3 is 15 residues long. V lost 6 bases and J lost 5, with 22 bases in between. Germline CDR1 SQVTM, CDR2 ANQGSEA. CDR3 sequence: CSVTRQTSERETQYF. In nucleotides, the CDR3 is TGCAGCGTCACAAGACAGACCTCTGAAAGGGAGACCCAGTACTTC. Combining the CDR3 with reference TRBV29-1 and TRBJ2-5 gives the whole variable domain SAVISQKPSRDICQRGTSLTIQCQVDSQVTMMFWYRQQPGQSLTLIATANQGSEATYESGFVIDKFPISRPNLTFSTLTVSNMSPEDSSIYLCSVTRQTSERETQYFGPGTRLLVL.

The sample holds many counts of this clonotype. The CDR3 DNA sequence: TGTGCCAGCAGTGGGACAGGGGTGGCGACTGAAGCTTTCTTT. Protein sequence: CASSGTGVATEAFF. V is TRBV28 and J is TRBJ1-1; 10 positions agree with TRBD1. After removal of 5 bases from V and 5 bases from J, the junction contained 5 bases not matched to a gene. In germline, CDR1 is MDHEN, CDR2 SYDVKM. The CDR3 has 14 amino acids.

This clonotype was observed once. This chain uses TRBV4-2 with TRBJ2-1; 10 bases agree with TRBD2. The germline V gene has CDR1 LGHNA and CDR2 YNFKEQ. CDR3 length: 15 amino acids. Trimming removed 2 bases from V and 5 bases from J; junction bases left unmatched: 3. The CDR3 loop is CASSQTSGRDNEQFF. CDR3 in DNA: TGTGCCAGCAGCCAAACGAGCGGGAGGGACAATGAGCAGTTCTTC.

This clonotype has just a few counts. The chain employs TRBV27 and TRBJ2-1; D possibly corresponds to TRBD2 (6 bases). Germline V gives CDR1 MNHEY, CDR2 SMNVEV (reference sequence). V was clipped by 3 bases and J by 5 bases, with 14 bases between them. CDR3 size: 15 residues. In DNA, the CDR3 is TGTGCCAGCAGTTTTGGTAGCGGAGTCAACAATGAGCAGTTCTTC. This gives the protein CASSFGSGVNNEQFF.

The gene calls are TRBV13 and TRBJ2-7, with D tentatively TRBD1 (6 bases). This CDR3 comprises 15 residues. The V and J ends lost 2 bases and 0 bases respectively, with 11 bases between them. Germline loops: CDR1 PRHDT, CDR2 FYEKMQ (reference sequence). The CDR3 nucleotides read TGTGCCAGCAGCTTATCCCAGGGGTCCTCCTACGAGCAGTACTTC. It is translated as CASSLSQGSSYEQYF. Full variable domain (outside the CDR3, taken from reference TRBV13 and TRBJ2-7): AAGVIQSPRHLIKEKRETATLKCYPIPRHDTVYWYQQGPGQDPQFLISFYEKMQSDKGSIPDRFSAQQFSDYHSELNMSSLELGDSALYFCASSLSQGSSYEQYFGPGTRLTVT.

In this sample, this clonotype turned up a few times. The V gene is TRBV10-3, the J gene TRBJ2-1, with 10 bases fitting TRBD1. The CDR3 loop spans 15 amino acids. Germline lookup yields CDR1 ENHRY and CDR2 SYGVKD. The V segment lost 9 bases and the J segment 4 bases; nucleotides outside the gene matches: 9. The chain's CDR3 is CAILEGTGVYNEQFF. CDR3 DNA sequence: TGTGCCATTCTTGAGGGGACAGGGGTGTACAATGAGCAGTTCTTC.

V and J are TRBV24-1 and TRBJ2-2, with TRBD1 matching over 8 bases. This CDR3 has 16 amino acids. The trim removed 3 bases at V and 5 bases at J, leaving 7 bases unmatched. CDR1 and CDR2 (germline): KGHDR, SFDVKD. The CDR3 loop is CATSDPTGGGTGELFF. The DNA of the CDR3 is TGTGCCACCAGTGATCCTACAGGGGGAGGAACCGGGGAGCTGTTTTTT.

This clonotype was observed at least ten times. The gene calls are TRBV20-1 and TRBJ2-5; D may match TRBD1 or TRBD2 (5 bases each). The CDR3 is 15 amino acids. Germline assignment: CDR1 DFQATT and CDR2 SNEGSKA (reference sequence). Trimming removed 4 bases from V and 1 base from J, with 16 bases in between. The DNA of the CDR3 is TGCAGTGCTATGGACTCAGTTGGGGCCCAAGAGACCCAGTACTTC. This gives the protein CSAMDSVGAQETQYF.

This rearrangement joins TRBV19 to TRBJ1-1; possibly TRBD1 for D (5 bases). Deletions cut 3 bases from V and 1 base from J, with 6 bases between. The CDR3 has 13 residues. The germline V gene encodes CDR1 LNHDA and CDR2 SQIVND (reference sequence). The CDR3 protein is CASSIRGNTEAFF. CDR3 nucleotides: TGTGCCAGTAGTATTAGGGGGAACACTGAAGCTTTCTTT. The whole variable domain, remainder taken from reference TRBV19 and TRBJ1-1, is DGGITQSPKYLFRKEGQNVTLSCEQNLNHDAMYWYRQDPGQGLRLIYYSQIVNDFQKGDIAEGYSVSREKKESFPLTVTSAQKNPTAFYLCASSIRGNTEAFFGQGTRLTVV.

The sample holds many counts of this clonotype. The gene calls are TRBV12-3 or TRBV12-4 and TRBJ2-5; D might be TRBD1 (6 bases). V was shortened by 6 bases and J by 7 bases, with 12 bases between the two germline ends. The CDR3 is made up of 12 amino acids. This chain's CDR3 is CASSRTEATQYF. As DNA, the CDR3 is TGTGCCAGCAGCCGGACAGAGGCGACCCAGTACTTC.

The sample holds many counts of this clonotype. The V call is TRBV6-1, the J call TRBJ1-1; tentatively, D is TRBD1 (6 bases). CDR3 length: 15 amino acids. Germline V gene data show CDR1 as MNHNS and CDR2 as SASEGT. V shed 6 bases and J shed 2 bases, with 16 bases lying between them. CDR3 residues: CASRDNTGRNTEAFF. CDR3 sequence (DNA): TGTGCCAGCAGGGACAACACAGGGCGTAACACTGAAGCTTTCTTT.

Many counts were recorded for this clonotype. The chain couples TRBV6-5 to TRBJ2-7; D is possibly TRBD1 or TRBD2 (5 bases each). Per the germline V gene, CDR1 is MNHEY and CDR2 is SVGAGI. The CDR3 is 16 residues long. Trimming took off 0 bases at V and 0 bases at J, with 12 bases between the two ends. The CDR3, as DNA: TGTGCCAGCAGTTACTCGATTGGGACGAACTCCTACGAGCAGTACTTC. It specifies CASSYSIGTNSYEQYF.

This clonotype was found many times. V and J are TRBV2 and TRBJ2-2, with D perhaps matching TRBD2 (6 bases). The CDR3 is 14 amino acids. Germline CDR1 reads SNHLY; CDR2 reads FYNNEI. Trimming removed 9 bases at V and 4 bases at J, with 15 bases between. This CDR3 is CASWSGYGTGELFF. CDR3 bases: TGTGCCAGTTGGAGCGGGTACGGCACCGGGGAGCTGTTTTTT.

The chain links TRBV11-2 to TRBJ1-2; 8 bases are a match to TRBD1. Trimming cost V 1 base and J 4 bases; bases outside gene matches: 11. The CDR3 consists of 17 residues. Germline CDR1 is SGHAT and CDR2 is FQNNGV. The CDR3 loop reads CASSLAPTGAAVYGYTF. The CDR3 region has the DNA TGTGCCAGCAGCTTAGCCCCGACAGGGGCCGCAGTCTATGGCTACACCTTC.

This clonotype was found many times. The chain uses TRBV30 and TRBJ2-2; D gene unclear. The CDR3 runs to 13 residues. V was clipped by 7 bases and J by 0 bases, with 9 bases between them. Germline V gene lookup returns CDR1 GTSNPN and CDR2 SVGIG (reference sequence). In DNA form, the CDR3 reads TGTGCCTTAGACCTGTCGAACACCGGGGAGCTGTTTTTT. Its translation: CALDLSNTGELFF.

This clonotype was observed at least ten times. The chain links TRBV20-1 to TRBJ2-1; 9 bases are a match to TRBD2. This CDR3 has 15 residues. Germline V gives CDR1 DFQATT, CDR2 SNEGSKA (reference sequence). V was pared by 6 bases and J by 7 bases, with 13 bases of the junction left unmatched. As DNA, the CDR3 is TGCAGTGCCTCTCAGATATGGCTAGCGGGAAATGAGCAGTTCTTC. Amino acid sequence: CSASQIWLAGNEQFF.

This clonotype occurred many times. The J gene is TRBJ1-5, the V gene TRBV6-5; the D is unclear. V lost 0 bases, J lost 1 base, and 13 bases lay in between. Germline assignment: CDR1 MNHEY and CDR2 SVGAGI. The CDR3 is made up of 17 amino acids. CDR3 coding DNA: TGTGCCAGCAGTTACTCCCCCGTCCCCGGGAGCAATCAGCCCCAGCATTTT. This encodes CASSYSPVPGSNQPQHF.

This clonotype has only a few counts. Here the CDR3 DNA reads TGCAGTGCTAGAGATTCCCGGACAGGCTCCTACGAGCAGTACTTC. Its protein product is CSARDSRTGSYEQYF. The chain carries TRBV20-1 and TRBJ2-7; TRBD1 matches at 7 bases. V was pared by 0 bases and J by 0 bases, with 5 bases of the junction left unmatched. The CDR3 covers 15 residues. Germline V gene data show CDR1 as DFQATT and CDR2 as SNEGSKA (reference sequence).

This clonotype occurred a few times. The chain has TRBV6-1 and TRBJ1-4, with a weak D call TRBD1 (6 bases). Trimming pared 8 bases from V and 12 bases from J, leaving 19 bases between. Germline CDR1 MNHNS, CDR2 SASEGT. CDR3 size: 13 residues. The CDR3 region has the DNA TGTGCCAGCTCCGGGAATCAGGGGAGGGAACTGTTTTTT. Its translation: CASSGNQGRELFF.

In this sample, this clonotype turned up many times. V gene TRBV20-1 combines with J gene TRBJ2-5, with TRBD2 matching 9 bases. This CDR3 region has 13 residues. CDR1 DFQATT and CDR2 SNEGSKA come from the germline V gene (reference sequence). With 8 bases clipped from V and 1 base from J, the junction kept 5 bases outside the gene matches. CDR3: CSHLSGSQETQYF. The CDR3, as DNA: TGCAGTCACCTTAGCGGGAGCCAAGAGACCCAGTACTTC.

The rearrangement uses TRBV24-1 and TRBJ2-3; possibly TRBD2 for D (5 bases). The CDR3 is made up of 15 amino acids. The germline V gene encodes CDR1 KGHDR and CDR2 SFDVKD. The V and J ends lost 5 bases and 3 bases respectively, with 14 bases between them. The CDR3: CATSALGRGTDTQYF. The CDR3 DNA reads as TGTGCCACCAGTGCCCTAGGACGAGGGACAGATACGCAGTATTTT.